These 25 T cell receptor beta chains were sequenced from one sample in a study of T cells in Graves' hyperthyroidism and ophthalmopathy. What was amplified from RNA transcripts were TCR beta CDR3 regions. During a first-round RT-PCR of the TCR CDR3, the HTBI primer set was used. TCRdb re-called the multiplex PCR reads through MiXCR, storing one row per CDR3 protein. The sample gives about 98,000 distinct CDR3 sequences, approximately 42% of which show up once; more than 8.5% is in the top ten. Sequenced material: peripheral blood or thyroid tissue (not recorded which). All receptors derive from a woman between 25 and 40 years old with Graves' hyperthyroidism.

J is TRBJ1-2 and V is TRBV7-9, with D possibly matching TRBD1 (5 bases). This CDR3 contains 15 residues. Trimming took 4 bases from V and 3 from J, leaving 15 bases between them. CDR1 is SEHNR, CDR2 FQNEAQ, per germline (reference sequence). Written as DNA, the CDR3 is TGTGCCAGCAGCTCCCCCGGGGCGGGGGACTATGGCTACACCTTC. This encodes CASSSPGAGDYGYTF.

This sequence joins TRBV2 and TRBJ1-2; D might be TRBD1 (6 bases). The ends were cut back, 3 bases at V and 5 bases at J, with 19 bases in the middle. Looked up from germline, CDR1 is SNHLY and CDR2 is FYNNEI. The CDR3 covers 16 residues. The CDR3 DNA follows: TGTGCCAGCAGTGAGTTGCGGGGTTGGACAGCTTATGGCTACACCTTC. The encoded protein is CASSELRGWTAYGYTF.

This clonotype was seen repeatedly, ten times or more. The rearrangement links TRBV28 to TRBJ2-7, with 10 bases that match TRBD2. With V trimmed by 3 bases and J by 6 bases, 5 bases remained unmatched. Germline V CDR1 and CDR2: MDHEN, SYDVKM. The CDR3 runs to 14 residues. Written as DNA, the CDR3 is TGTGCCAGCAGTTTCCTAGCGGGAGTCGGCGAGCAGTACTTC. Amino acid sequence: CASSFLAGVGEQYF.

V and J are TRBV12-3 or TRBV12-4 and TRBJ2-7, with TRBD2 matching over 7 bases. V was pared by 5 bases and J by 1 base, with 11 bases of the junction left unmatched. The CDR3 is 16 amino acids. DNA for the CDR3: TGTGCCAGCAGTCCCCTCCACCCTAGCGGTTCCTACGAGCAGTACTTC. Translation gives CASSPLHPSGSYEQYF.

The chain combines TRBV25-1 with TRBJ2-7; TRBD2 matches at 8 bases. Trimming took 8 bases from V and 2 from J; bases not matched to a gene: 8. The CDR3 consists of 14 residues. Germline assignment: CDR1 MGHDK and CDR2 SYGVNS. The CDR3 DNA reads as TGTGCCAGCGTGGCCGGGACTAGTCCCTACGAGCAGTACTTC. Encoded protein: CASVAGTSPYEQYF.

The chain links TRBV7-9 to TRBJ2-5; 11 bases agree with TRBD2. The CDR3 runs to 15 residues. The V segment lost 5 bases and the J segment 2 bases; nucleotides outside the gene matches: 4. From germline, CDR1 is SEHNR and CDR2 FQNEAQ (reference sequence). The CDR3 loop reads CASSGWTSGQETQYF. CDR3 bases: TGTGCCAGCAGCGGATGGACTAGCGGGCAAGAGACCCAGTACTTC.

This clonotype turned up a few times. CDR3 nucleotides: TGTGCCTGGAGTGCGGCGGATACGCAGTATTTT. Protein product: CAWSAADTQYF. The V gene is TRBV5-6, the J gene TRBJ2-3; D gene ambiguous. Between the trimmed V and J ends, which lost 10 bases and 6 bases, there was a span of 12 bases. CDR1 SGHDT and CDR2 YYEEEE come from the germline V gene. The CDR3 length is 11 residues. The whole variable domain, remainder taken from reference TRBV5-6 and TRBJ2-3, is DAGVTQSPTHLIKTRGQQVTLRCSPKSGHDTVSWYQQALGQGPQFIFQYYEEEERQRGNFPDRFSGHQFPNYSSELNVNALLLGDSALYLCAWSAADTQYFGPGTRLTVL.

This clonotype was seen ten or more times. V and J are TRBV28 and TRBJ2-7, with D perhaps TRBD2 (6 bases). The CDR3 loop spans 14 amino acids. Germline values: CDR1 MDHEN, CDR2 SYDVKM. Trimming took 3 bases from V and 5 from J, leaving 14 bases between them. Written as DNA, the CDR3 is TGTGCCAGCAGTTTGGTCCGGGGGTCTAACGAGCAGTACTTC. This sequence encodes CASSLVRGSNEQYF.

The rearrangement uses TRBV9 and TRBJ1-1; D uncertain. The CDR3 has 11 residues. V was clipped by 3 bases and J by 4 bases, with 4 bases between them. CDR1 is SGDLS and CDR2 is YYNGEE in the germline V gene. CDR3 residues: CASSGGTEAFF. The CDR3 DNA follows: TGTGCCAGCAGCGGGGGCACTGAAGCTTTCTTT.

The sample holds a few counts of this clonotype. A much larger clone sits a single nucleotide away, making a read error possible. The chain couples TRBV5-1 to TRBJ1-3, with D possibly TRBD1 on 6 matching bases. The CDR3 spans 15 residues. CDR1 is SGHRS and CDR2 is YFSETQ in the germline V gene. The chain's CDR3 is CARSITGRAGNTIYF. As DNA, the CDR3 is TGCGCCCGCAGCATTACAGGGAGGGCCGGAAACACCATATATTTT.

The J gene is TRBJ2-7, the V gene TRBV7-3; TRBD1 agrees at 7 bases. This CDR3 has 14 residues. The germline CDR1 and CDR2 sequences are SGHTA and FQGTGA. Unmatched junction bases numbered 6, after V lost 4 bases and J lost 3 bases. CDR3 coding DNA: TGTGCCAGCAGCTCACGACAGGGTGGCTACGAGCAGTACTTC. This gives the protein CASSSRQGGYEQYF. Full variable domain (rest looked up from reference TRBV7-3 and TRBJ2-7): GAGVSQTPSNKVTEKGKYVELRCDPISGHTALYWYRQSLGQGPEFLIYFQGTGAADDSGLPNDRFFAVRPEGSVSTLKIQRTERGDSAVYLCASSSRQGGYEQYFGPGTRLTVT.

Ten or more counts support this clonotype. This chain links TRBV5-1 with TRBJ2-7; the D is unclear. The CDR3 is 13 residues long. Germline-derived CDR1 and CDR2 are SGHRS and YFSETQ. V shed 1 base and J shed 3 bases, with 8 bases lying between them. As DNA, the CDR3 is TGCGCCAGCAGCTTGACTACCTACTACGAGCAGTACTTC. As protein: CASSLTTYYEQYF.

Here the CDR3 reads CASSEGGGENQPQHF. The CDR3 nucleotides read TGTGCCAGCAGTGAGGGAGGGGGCGAGAATCAGCCCCAGCATTTT. The J gene is TRBJ1-5, the V gene TRBV2, with 7 bases lining up with TRBD1. Germline V CDR1 and CDR2: SNHLY, FYNNEI. V gave up 3 bases and J gave up 4 bases; unmatched junction bases: 6. This CDR3 spans 15 amino acids.

This clonotype was detected only once. The final CDR3 position lacks the conserved phenylalanine or tryptophan, pointing to a likely read error. The V and J genes are TRBV7-9 and TRBJ1-1, with TRBD1 identical over 8 bases. Germline V gene data show CDR1 as SEHNR and CDR2 as FQNEAQ (reference sequence). The CDR3 covers 17 residues. V gave up 6 bases and J gave up 0 bases; unmatched junction bases: 12. The CDR3 spells CASSSAYRGWVNTEAFS. The CDR3 DNA is TGTGCCAGCAGTTCAGCCTACAGGGGGTGGGTGAACACTGAAGCTTTCTCT.

Comments on this clonotype: The germline gene is not matched at one end of the junction; a read error may be the cause. The rearrangement uses TRBV10-2 and TRBJ2-7; D is unresolved. The germline gives CDR1 WSHSY, CDR2 SAAADI. The length of the CDR3 is 15 residues. Here the CDR3 reads CASSPTRAEYYEQYF. The CDR3 nucleotides read TGTGCCAGCAGTCCCACCCGGGCCGAGTACTACGAGCAGTACTTC.

This clonotype has at least ten counts. The CDR3 nucleotides are TGTGCCAGCAGCTTAGCACCCGGGGGCAGGAACGAGCAGTACTTC. Translated: CASSLAPGGRNEQYF. This chain uses TRBV7-9 with TRBJ2-7, with D perhaps assigned TRBD1 or TRBD2 (6 bases each). The CDR3 spans 15 residues. Germline assignment: CDR1 SEHNR and CDR2 FQNEAQ (reference sequence). The V gene lost 0 bases and the J gene lost 5 bases, with 14 bases spanning the gap.

The chain has TRBV5-1 and TRBJ2-1, with D unresolved. The length of the CDR3 is 13 residues. Trimming cost V 7 bases and J 8 bases, with 16 bases left between them. The germline CDR1 and CDR2 sequences are SGHRS and YFSETQ. The CDR3 sequence: CASAGASGDEQFF. CDR3 nucleotides: TGCGCCAGCGCCGGAGCTTCAGGCGATGAGCAGTTCTTC.

This clonotype was counted ten times or more. The V gene is TRBV5-1, the J gene TRBJ1-2; D call uncertain. Trimming removed 1 base from V and 4 bases from J, with 8 bases in between. This CDR3 is built from 13 residues. Germline lookup yields CDR1 SGHRS and CDR2 YFSETQ. CDR3 sequence: CASSLQDGYGYTF. The CDR3 DNA reads as TGCGCCAGCAGCTTGCAGGACGGCTATGGCTACACCTTC. Complete variable domain (other parts from reference TRBV5-1 and TRBJ1-2): KAGVTQTPRYLIKTRGQQVTLSCSPISGHRSVSWYQQTPGQGLQFLFEYFSETQRNKGNFPGRFSGRQFSNSRSEMNVSTLELGDSALYLCASSLQDGYGYTFGSGTRLTVV.

The chain couples TRBV5-4 to TRBJ2-1, with TRBD2 matching 8 bases. The germline V gene has CDR1 SGHNT and CDR2 YYREEE (reference sequence). V was pared by 4 bases and J by 10 bases, with 7 bases of the junction left unmatched. The length of the CDR3 is 13 residues. The CDR3 DNA follows: TGTGCCAGCAGCGTGCAGCGGGAGCGCGAGCAGTTCTTC. It yields the protein CASSVQREREQFF.

The table lists this clonotype with a few counts. This chain connects TRBV20-1 to TRBJ2-7; 7 bases line up with TRBD1. This CDR3 region has 13 residues. CDR1 is DFQATT, CDR2 SNEGSKA, per germline (reference sequence). The V gene end was trimmed by 4 bases and the J gene end by 3 bases; junction bases not matched to a gene: 6. The CDR3 nucleotides are TGCAGTGCTACCGGGACAGCCTACTACGAGCAGTACTTC. It is translated as CSATGTAYYEQYF.

J is TRBJ2-5 and V is TRBV6-1, with TRBD2 as a possible D gene (7 bases). CDR1 and CDR2 (germline): MNHNS, SASEGT. V was shortened by 7 bases and J by 6 bases, with 15 bases between the two germline ends. The CDR3 length is 13 residues. CDR3 DNA: TGTGCCAGCACCCAAGGGGGGGACAAGACCCAGTACTTC. This translates into CASTQGGDKTQYF.

Ten or more counts support this clonotype. The chain has TRBV4-1 and TRBJ2-7; tentatively, D is TRBD2 (5 bases). Trimming stripped 4 bases from V and 2 bases from J, with 21 bases between. This CDR3 comprises 17 residues. The germline V gene encodes CDR1 MGHRA and CDR2 YSYEKL. For the CDR3, the DNA is TGCGCCAGCAGCCCTTCTCCAGTGGAGGCTATCACCTACGAGCAGTACTTC. This codes for CASSPSPVEAITYEQYF.

This clonotype showed up many times. The chain joins TRBV7-2 to TRBJ1-1; 7 nucleotides agree with TRBD1. The germline gives CDR1 SGHTA, CDR2 FQGNSA. The CDR3 sequence is 20 residues long. V lost 4 bases to trimming and J lost 1 base; unmatched junction nucleotides: 21. DNA of the CDR3: TGTGCCAGCAGCTCCAAAGTCGCCCAAAGTTTTAGGGGGCCGAACACTGAAGCTTTCTTT. Its translation: CASSSKVAQSFRGPNTEAFF.

This clonotype was picked up many times. The genes are TRBV20-1 and TRBJ2-2; D is perhaps TRBD1 (5 bases). V lost 3 bases and J lost 2, with 10 bases in between. The CDR3 has 14 amino acids. Germline values: CDR1 DFQATT, CDR2 SNEGSKA (reference sequence). The CDR3 nucleotides read TGCAGTGCTAGCAGGGTGGAAAACACCGGGGAGCTGTTTTTT. Its translation: CSASRVENTGELFF.

A single count supports this clonotype. A single base separates this from a much larger clone, so it may be a read error. The chain recombines TRBV28 with TRBJ1-1; a weak D match, TRBD1 (5 bases). CDR1 is MDHEN, CDR2 SYDVKM, per germline. V lost 8 bases and J lost 0, with 16 bases in between. CDR3 size: 15 residues. CDR3 nucleotide sequence: TGTGCCAGCGGCCCGTCGGGACGGCTGAACACTGAAGCTTTCTTT. This encodes CASGPSGRLNTEAFF.